This T cell receptor beta chain comes out of a study of blood T cell repertoires in COVID-19. TCRdb keeps only in-frame clones here, not all; method: immunoSEQ multiplex PCR. The sample has 75,000 to 100,000 clones; 87% are singletons. The CDR3 extends over 15 amino acids. Germline CDR1 is MNHNS and CDR2 is SASEGT. Trimming left V 2 bases short and J 6 bases short, with 16 bases between. The source is a woman of 80 years or more with acute or convalescent COVID-19. Sequenced: peripheral blood. The rearrangement joins TRBV6-1 to TRBJ1-1; D is possibly TRBD1 (6 bases). In DNA, the CDR3 is TGTGCCAGCAGTGAATCTCCAGGGGTTAAGGCTGAAGCTTTCTTT. This sequence encodes CASSESPGVKAEAFF.